The T cell receptor beta chain described here comes from a study of T cell repertoires in cytomegalovirus infection. Study as a whole: Selected CMV epitopes included recently identified HLA-C-restricted ones as well as well-studied HLA-B-restricted ones. Public TCR beta signatures were indicative of both CMV infection and a matching HLA type. Study-wide findings and caveats: Identification of carriers of CMV plus the relevant HLA was performed using cumulative public TCR beta family frequency. CMV-specific TCR beta clonotypes restricted by HLA-C were the ones dominating the ex vivo response.

This clonotype has a handful of counts. What it binds is not known. Germline values: CDR1 LGHNT, CDR2 FRNRAP. Trimming removed 0 bases at V and 7 bases at J, with 13 bases between. The CDR3 totals 16 residues. A single record per CDR3 protein comes from TCRdb applying MiXCR to the reads. The data contain roughly 990,000 distinct CDR3 sequences, about a third of them singletons. This clonotype was obtained from a human donor in good health (CMV status not recorded). Some clones in this sample may be carry-over from other donors' samples. The sample was cultured CD8+ T cells from PBMCs, taken from culture after CMV antigen stimulation. The chain recombines TRBV12-5 with TRBJ1-6; D is uncertain. CDR3 loop: CASGLVPGEGNSPLHF. Written as DNA, the CDR3 is TGTGCTAGTGGTTTGGTACCCGGGGAAGGGAATTCACCCCTCCACTTT. Using reference TRBV12-5 and TRBJ1-6 for the parts outside the CDR3, the full variable domain is DARVTQTPRHKVTEMGQEVTMRCQPILGHNTVFWYRQTMMQGLELLAYFRNRAPLDDSGMPKDRFSAEMPDATLATLKIQPSEPRDSAVYFCASGLVPGEGNSPLHFGNGTRLTVT.